Included here is one T cell receptor (beta chain) sequence, with context. The target of this receptor is not known. No qualities accompany the bases; no much larger clone lies one base away. In the paper's terms, the time point label means: baseline before first vaccination. The sample's treatment or condition label is to be understood as: meningococcal conjugate vaccine given as trial control. Vaccinee samples came from UK trials COV001 and COV002, including a single-blind randomized controlled phase 2/3 trial of AZD1222 (ChAdOx1 nCoV-19) in healthy adults. For TCRbeta chain sequencing, PBMC samples were collected from trial participants at day 0 and at day 28 after the second dose. This sample stems from a study of T cell responses to AZD1222 COVID-19 vaccine (dated by TCRdb to about 2021). About the full investigation: A total of just over 230 trial participants underwent TCR sequencing, of whom roughly 210 had received two doses of AZD1222 and around 25 had received two doses of the MenACWY control vaccine. Trial participants were enrolled by age into subgroups of 18-55, 56-69 and 70-plus years, and 148, 28 and 57 TCR-sequenced participants, respectively, were included in these subgroups.

The CDR1 and CDR2 encoded by the germline V gene are MDHEN and SYDVKM. The CDR3 measures 13 amino acids from cysteine to phenylalanine. The only DNA kept is the CDR3, 39 bases in frame from the first base. V has 6 bases trimmed and J has 5 bases trimmed; junction bases matching no gene number 4. The CDR3 regions of human TCRbeta chains were subjected to immunosequencing. From the authors' description of their analysis: TCRs in the repertoires were matched against a reference library of SARS-CoV-2-specific TCRs that had been generated with the MIRA antigen-specificity platform. Breadth meant the fraction of unique TCRs that were SARS-CoV-2-associated, whereas depth meant the fraction of total T cells that were SARS-CoV-2-associated. Each spike-specific TCR was assigned to its reactive spike region and to a CD4 or CD8 class using the MIRA data. Log10-transformed breadth and depth values were compared by one-way ANOVA with Sidak's multiple comparisons tests. TCRdb carries this immuneACCESS record with in-frame sequences only. Its versions omit some clonotypes, under half of them owing to an unresolved V gene in the studies checked, with the rest unexplained. V and J calls plus clone size are reproduced from that table; the DNA served to infer D and trimming. This sample is represented by more than 150,000 clones; around 87% of them were singletons. Jointly, the top ten make up approximately 2.5% of the sample.

Broad study findings and their caveats: CD4 TCRs associated with the vaccine covered the entire spike protein, and the dominant responses were in regions 160-218 and 743-854. Most participants were white British and females outnumbered males, and the authors suggested that clonal diversity may have been underestimated. Conclusions about previously exposed vaccinees are limited, since just five or six AZD1222 recipients were seropositive for SARS-CoV-2 at baseline. Reportedly, close to half of the unique spike-specific TCRs recognized epitopes lying outside the regions that are mutated in the B.1.351 and B.1.1.7 variants. No day 14 peak-response samples were available, so repertoires were characterized only after the peak T cell response. After two AZD1222 doses, both the breadth and the depth of spike-specific TCRs were significantly higher than at day 0 and than in MenACWY recipients. In the small 56-69-year group, the increase in depth fell short of significance, most likely because of low power.

The chain is made from TRBV28 and TRBJ2-4; TRBD1 aligns with 7 central bases. The material was peripheral blood, obtained on day 0 of MenACWY control vaccination. This receptor was taken from an adult in good health. At the DNA level, the sequence is TGTGCCAGCAGCCCAACAGGGGAAAACATTCAGTACTTC. Its protein product is CASSPTGENIQYF.